A selection of T cell receptor beta chains follows, all from one sample in a study of T cell repertoires in cytomegalovirus infection. From the reads, TCRdb called clonotypes with MiXCR, one entry per CDR3 protein. The sample lists 140,000 to 150,000 distinct CDR3 sequences, roughly 32% occurring once. No cognate antigen is known for these TCRs. The sequencing used CD8+ T cells from cultured PBMCs, collected from culture after CMV antigen stimulation. Every receptor here comes from a human donor in good health (CMV status not recorded). Some clones in this sample may be carry-over from other donors' samples. Both conserved end residues are part of each CDR3. The D gene is left open where the match is weak. Size values are once, few and many counts, or a class for expanded clones, and some rows have none.

TRBJ2-7 | TRBD1 | 16 | many | TRBV6-1 | TGTGCCAGCAGTCCGTACCGTTCAGGGGGTGCCTACGAGCAGTACTTC | CASSPYRSGGAYEQYF
TRBJ2-7 | - | 13 | - | TRBV7-2 | TGTGCCAGCAGCTCCTGGGCGGGTTACGAGCAGTACTTC | CASSSWAGYEQYF
TRBJ1-2 | TRBD1 | 13 | - | TRBV6-6 | TGTGCCAGCAGTTTGGGACAGCGCTATGGCTACACCTTC | CASSLGQRYGYTF
TRBJ2-1 | - | 17 | - | TRBV19 | TGTGCCAGTAGTCAGCTTACACAGGTCTACCTAGGAAATGAGCAGTTCTTC | CASSQLTQVYLGNEQFF
TRBJ1-2 | - | 13 | - | TRBV29-1 | TGCAGCGTTGCCGGGACTACGAACTATGGCTACACCTTC | CSVAGTTNYGYTF
TRBJ2-1 | TRBD2 | 13 | once | TRBV2 | TGTGCCAGCATAGCGGGGGGGCGAAATGAGCAGTTCTTC | CASIAGGRNEQFF
TRBJ2-1 | - | 13 | - | TRBV5-6 | TGTGCCAGCAGGAGGCCCCAGGGTCATGAGCAGTTCTTC | CASRRPQGHEQFF
TRBJ1-4 | TRBD1 | 13 | few | TRBV6-5 | TGTGCCAGCAGTTTGGGACAGGGGGAAAAACTGTTTTTT | CASSLGQGEKLFF
TRBJ2-6 | - | 13 | many | TRBV7-9 | TGTGCCAGCAGCGCAGCATGGGCCAACGTCCTGACTTTC | CASSAAWANVLTF
TRBJ1-3 | - | 14 | few | TRBV7-2 | TGTGCCAGCAGCGATGGGGTTTCTGGAAACACCATATATTTT | CASSDGVSGNTIYF
TRBJ2-7 | - | 11 | many | TRBV20-1 | TGCAGTGCTAGCCAGGCGAGAGAGCAGTACTTC | CSASQAREQYF
TRBJ2-5 | - | 14 | once | TRBV10-2 | TGCGCCAGCAGTGAGTCTTGGGCGTCGGAGACCCAGTACTTC | CASSESWASETQYF
TRBJ2-7 | TRBD1 | 15 | - | TRBV7-4 | TGTGCCAGCAGCTCACCGGGACAGGGACCCTACGAGCAGTACTTC | CASSSPGQGPYEQYF
TRBJ2-5 | TRBD2 | 17 | few | TRBV27 | TGTGCCAGCAGTCCCCGGACTAGCGGGGGGGCGGAAGAGACCCAGTACTTC | CASSPRTSGGAEETQYF
TRBJ1-1 | - | 13 | - | TRBV6-2/TRBV6-3 | TGTGCCAGCAGTCTCAGGGCAGGGAAGGAAGCTTTCTTT | CASSLRAGKEAFF
TRBJ1-4 | - | 15 | - | TRBV18 | TGTGCCAGCTCACCAGGCCGGGGCCCTAATGAAAAACTGTTTTTT | CASSPGRGPNEKLFF
TRBJ2-7 | - | 14 | - | TRBV20-1 | TGCAGTGCCCGCCTCATTGGGCTCGGGTACGAGCAGTACTTC | CSARLIGLGYEQYF
TRBJ1-1 | - | 16 | many | TRBV20-1 | TGCAGTGCTAGAGACTATTCGACCGCAGGGAGGACTGAAGCTTTCTTT | CSARDYSTAGRTEAFF
TRBJ2-3 | - | 12 | few | TRBV7-6 | TGTGCCAGCAGCTTAGTAGCAGATACGCAGTATTTT | CASSLVADTQYF
TRBJ2-2 | - | 11 | - | TRBV20-1 | TGCAGTGCTAGGGGGACCGGGGAGCTGTTTTTT | CSARGTGELFF
TRBJ1-5 | - | 16 | many | TRBV7-9 | TGTGCCAGCAGCCCCACGGACCGACTCCCCAGTCAGCCCCAGCATTTT | CASSPTDRLPSQPQHF
TRBJ2-1 | - | 15 | - | TRBV19 | TGTGCCAGTAGTATGGCAGCCAGCTCCTACAATGAGCAGTTCTTC | CASSMAASSYNEQFF
TRBJ2-3 | - | 14 | - | TRBV13 | TGTGCCAGCAGCTTCACGGGGCACACAGATACGCAGTATTTT | CASSFTGHTDTQYF
TRBJ1-5 | TRBD1 | 15 | few | TRBV7-9 | TGTGCCAGCAGCTTCTCAGGACAGGACAATCAGCCCCAGCATTTT | CASSFSGQDNQPQHF
TRBJ2-1 | - | 13 | few | TRBV6-6 | TGTGCCAGCAGCTATACAGGGCCAAATGAGCAGTTCTTC | CASSYTGPNEQFF
TRBJ1-2 | - | 14 | - | TRBV7-4 | TGTGCCAGCAGCTTCGACAGCCCTAACTATGGCTACACCTTC | CASSFDSPNYGYTF
TRBJ1-2 | - | 16 | many | TRBV10-3 | TGTGCCATCAGTGAGTCGGAGCCCGGGGGAAAGGGTGGCTACACCTTC | CAISESEPGGKGGYTF
TRBJ2-5 | TRBD2 | 14 | few | TRBV5-1 | TGCGCCAGCAAGCTAGCGGGGTACCAAGAGACCCAGTACTTC | CASKLAGYQETQYF
TRBJ2-3 | - | 14 | many | TRBV7-6 | TGTGCCAGCAGCAGAGAGGCCGGGCCAGATACGCAGTATTTT | CASSREAGPDTQYF
TRBJ2-2 | - | 13 | few | TRBV7-9 | TGTGCCAGCAACCCGACAGTCACCGGGGAGCTGTTTTTT | CASNPTVTGELFF
TRBJ1-1 | - | 12 | few | TRBV5-4 | TGTGCCAGCAGCTTACAGGGCACTGAAGCTTTCTTT | CASSLQGTEAFF
TRBJ1-2 | TRBD1 | 13 | - | TRBV11-2 | TGTGCCAGCAGTACCCAGCAGGGGGAAGGCTACACCTTC | CASSTQQGEGYTF
TRBJ2-4 | TRBD1 | 14 | few | TRBV7-8 | TGTGCCAGCAGCTTGGGGACAGGGTTGATCATTCAGTACTTC | CASSLGTGLIIQYF